This T cell receptor (beta chain) is from a study of blood T cell repertoires in COVID-19. Across the study: The origin of the acute and convalescent COVID-19 samples was the United States, Italy and Spain. PBMCs, B-cell-depleted T cells, or T cells provided the cDNA or gDNA that made up the material.

Original methodology: How many nucleated cells were present was estimated from reference gene primer amplification. Sequenced by immunoSEQ multiplex PCR; TCRdb stores in-frame clones only, minus some. The V and J calls and clone size come from that table; D and trimming were worked out from the DNA. This table has around 140,000 clones, 70% to 90% appearing once. Germline V gene data show CDR1 as SGDLS and CDR2 as YYNGEE. V was clipped by 4 bases and J by 1 base, with 9 bases between them. The CDR3 has 15 residues. Sequenced material: peripheral blood. The sequence was obtained from a woman in her fifties or sixties with acute or convalescent COVID-19. The chain joins TRBV9 to TRBJ1-6; possibly TRBD1 for D (6 bases). CDR3 amino acids: CASSPQGSYNSPLHF. CDR3 coding DNA: TGTGCCAGCAGCCCCCAGGGGTCCTATAATTCACCCCTCCACTTT. The full variable domain, with the rest looked up from reference TRBV9 and TRBJ1-6, is DSGVTQTPKHLITATGQRVTLRCSPRSGDLSVYWYQQSLDQGLQFLIQYYNGEERAKGNILERFSAQQFPDLHSELNLSSLELGDSALYFCASSPQGSYNSPLHFGNGTRLTVT.